This TCR beta chain was recovered during a study of T cell responses to AZD1222 COVID-19 vaccine. Some clones are missing from TCRdb's copy, which holds only in-frame ones; the method was immunoSEQ multiplex PCR. The table records fewer than 150,000 clones, approximately 90% of them present only once. The CDR3 consists of 14 residues. CDR1 and CDR2 (germline): LGHDT, YNNKEL (reference sequence). V shed 3 bases and J shed 1 base, with 7 bases lying between them. As concerns this clone: Its specificity is not known. The sample carries other DNA sequences with the same CDR3.

Study findings and constraints: When two AZD1222 doses had been given, Spike-specific TCR breadth and depth rose. Sampling captured repertoires only after the peak T cell response.

This rearrangement joins TRBV3-1 (or the pseudogene TRBV3-2) to TRBJ1-5; D is unresolved. The clonotype originates from an adult in good health. Here the sequenced sample was peripheral blood, taken on day 0 of AZD1222 vaccination. CDR3 sequence (DNA): TGTGCCAGCAGCCAGGGTACGAGCAATCAGCCCCAGCATTTT. Translated: CASSQGTSNQPQHF.